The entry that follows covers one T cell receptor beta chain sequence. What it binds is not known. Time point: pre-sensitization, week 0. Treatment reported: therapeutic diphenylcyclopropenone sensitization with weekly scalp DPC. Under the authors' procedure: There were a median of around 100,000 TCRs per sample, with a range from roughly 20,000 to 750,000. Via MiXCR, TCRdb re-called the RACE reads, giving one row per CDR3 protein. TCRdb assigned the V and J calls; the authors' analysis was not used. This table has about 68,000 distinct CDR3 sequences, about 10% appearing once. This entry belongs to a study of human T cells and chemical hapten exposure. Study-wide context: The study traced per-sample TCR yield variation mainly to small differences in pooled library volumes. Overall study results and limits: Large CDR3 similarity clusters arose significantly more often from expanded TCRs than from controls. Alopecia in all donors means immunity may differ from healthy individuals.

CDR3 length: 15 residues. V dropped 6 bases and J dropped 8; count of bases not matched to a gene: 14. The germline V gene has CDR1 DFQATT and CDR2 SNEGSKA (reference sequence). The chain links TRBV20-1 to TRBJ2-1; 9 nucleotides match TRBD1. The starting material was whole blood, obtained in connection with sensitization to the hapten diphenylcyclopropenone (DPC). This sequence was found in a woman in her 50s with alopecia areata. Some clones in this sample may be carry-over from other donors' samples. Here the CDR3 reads CSASGWGQGLDEQFF. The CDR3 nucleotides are TGCAGTGCGTCAGGGTGGGGACAGGGTCTAGATGAGCAGTTCTTC.